This passage covers 22 T cell receptor beta chains from one sample sequenced in a study of low-dose radiotherapy and immunotherapy resistance in tumors. Time point in this sample: after trial treatment. This sample's treatment: LDRT plus nivolumab, ipilimumab, low-dose cyclophosphamide and aspirin (RACIN trial). Alpha and beta chains were covered, as first-strand cDNA relied on TRAV- and TRBV-specific primers. TCR amplification used roughly 20 PCR cycles, a constant-region primer and a V-primer adapter. TCRdb used MiXCR to reprocess the reads, holding one entry per CDR3 protein. The sample holds 60,000 or so distinct CDR3 sequences, 23% seen once. Specimen: PBMCs, collected after low-dose radiotherapy plus immunotherapy. These receptors were collected from a male donor with prostate cancer.

This clonotype has a handful of counts. The CDR3 DNA is TGTGCCACCAGTGTGACAGGGACGCTTACTCACAATGAGCAGTTCTTC. This encodes CATSVTGTLTHNEQFF. The chain couples TRBV24-1 to TRBJ2-1; TRBD1 matches at 7 bases. The CDR3 is 16 amino acids. V dropped 5 bases and J dropped 5; count of bases not matched to a gene: 11. Germline CDR1 and CDR2: KGHDR and SFDVKD.

On this clonotype itself: A single base is all that separates this from a far larger clone, so a read error is likely. V is TRBV12-3 or TRBV12-4 and J is TRBJ1-4; 9 positions agree with TRBD1. This CDR3 is 16 amino acids long. The V segment lost 6 bases and the J segment 0 bases; nucleotides outside the gene matches: 5. The DNA for the CDR3 is TGTGCCAGCAGGGTACAGGGGGCCGCAACTAATGAAAAACTGTTTTTT. It yields the protein CASRVQGAATNEKLFF.

This clonotype was observed many times. The chain couples TRBV19 to TRBJ2-7; possible D gene TRBD2, 7 bases. The ends were cut back, 4 bases at V and 5 bases at J, with 24 bases in the middle. CDR1 is LNHDA, CDR2 SQIVND, per germline (reference sequence). This CDR3 region has 17 residues. The CDR3 DNA sequence: TGTGCCAGTAGTACGACCGCCGGGGGGCGCCGGACTCACGAGCAGTACTTC. Residues: CASSTTAGGRRTHEQYF.

The sample holds many counts of this clonotype. The chain uses TRBV6-2 or TRBV6-3 and TRBJ1-1; 8 bases agree with TRBD1. The CDR3 loop spans 16 amino acids. J was trimmed by 0 bases and V by 2 bases; bases with no gene match: 5. CDR1 and CDR2 from the germline V gene are MNHEY and SVGEGT. The CDR3 protein is CASSYGDRPMNTEAFF. CDR3 sequence (DNA): TGTGCCAGCAGTTACGGGGACAGGCCCATGAACACTGAAGCTTTCTTT.

In this sample, this clonotype turned up a few times. This likely reflects a read error, since a far larger clone is one base away. This rearrangement joins TRBV2 to TRBJ2-5; D not certain. Trimming removed 2 bases at V and 11 bases at J, with 24 bases between. This CDR3 has 16 amino acids. The germline V gene has CDR1 SNHLY and CDR2 FYNNEI. The CDR3 spells CASSEITFRSYNEQYF. The CDR3 nucleotides read TGTGCCAGCAGTGAAATCACGTTCCGCTCCTACAATGAGCAGTACTTC.

The chain combines TRBV7-2 with TRBJ2-2; the D call may be TRBD1 or TRBD2 (6 bases each). The length of the CDR3 is 15 residues. Germline CDR1 is SGHTA and CDR2 is FQGNSA. V was clipped by 2 bases and J by 5 bases, with 12 bases between them. The CDR3 DNA follows: TGTGCCAGCAGCTTACACAGAGGGGGGACCGGGGAGCTGTTTTTT. This gives the protein CASSLHRGGTGELFF.

With respect to this clonotype: This may stem from a read error, because a much larger clone lies one nucleotide away. The rearrangement joins TRBV6-2 or TRBV6-3 to TRBJ2-1; D is perhaps TRBD2 (6 bases). The CDR3 runs to 16 residues. Trimming stripped 8 bases from V and 13 bases from J, with 30 bases between. Germline V lookup: CDR1 MNHEY, CDR2 SVGEGT. The CDR3 DNA reads TGTGCCAGCGACCCATGGGCGGCTAGCGACGGAGAGACCCAGTTCTTC. Protein sequence: CASDPWAASDGETQFF.

The CDR3 nucleotides are TGCGCCAGCAGCTTGGCTGCTCAGGGGTCCTACAATGAGCAGTTCTTC. Translated, it gives CASSLAAQGSYNEQFF. This chain uses TRBV5-1 with TRBJ2-1, with D tentatively TRBD1 (6 bases). Germline assignment: CDR1 SGHRS and CDR2 YFSETQ. The CDR3 contains 16 residues. Trimming removed 0 bases from V and 1 base from J, with 11 bases in between.

V and J are TRBV12-3 or TRBV12-4 and TRBJ2-7; 8 bases fit TRBD1. The CDR3 runs 13 residues. Trimming at V came to 5 bases and at J to 6 bases, leaving 6 bases not matched to a gene. This CDR3 is CASSLPTGVEQYF. DNA for the CDR3: TGTGCCAGCAGTCTACCGACAGGGGTCGAGCAGTACTTC.

V gene TRBV5-1 combines with J gene TRBJ2-1; D ambiguous. Germline V gene sequence: CDR1 SGHRS, CDR2 YFSETQ. The CDR3 consists of 17 residues. V lost 2 bases and J 0 bases, leaving 15 bases between the germline ends. The CDR3 DNA reads as TGCGCCAGCAGCTTCTCGTGGGAAAAGGGCTCCTACAATGAGCAGTTCTTC. It is translated as CASSFSWEKGSYNEQFF.

The table lists this clonotype with many counts. The junction and the germline gene differ at one end; a read error may be behind it. V usage is TRBV19 and J usage is TRBJ2-7; 7 bases agree with TRBD1. Germline-derived CDR1 and CDR2 are LNHDA and SQIVND (reference sequence). The CDR3 runs 11 residues. DNA for the CDR3: TGTGCCAGTAGTGAGACAGGGCGTTTGAACTTC. Residues: CASSETGRLNF.

This clonotype appeared many times. The chain recombines TRBV6-6 with TRBJ2-3, with 7 bases lining up with TRBD2. With V trimmed by 0 bases and J by 0 bases, 0 bases remained unmatched. The germline CDR1 and CDR2 sequences are MNHNY and SVGAGI (reference sequence). CDR3 size: 15 residues. CDR3 nucleotide sequence: TGTGCCAGCAGTTACTCGCGGGGGAGCACAGATACGCAGTATTTT. Translated: CASSYSRGSTDTQYF.

This clonotype has a count of ten or more. The chain links TRBV6-5 to TRBJ2-7, with 7 nucleotides matching TRBD1. The ends lost 4 bases at V and 2 bases at J; junction bases unmatched: 5. The germline V gene has CDR1 MNHEY and CDR2 SVGAGI. The CDR3 runs 14 residues. The CDR3 loop is CASSSGTVPYEQYF. The CDR3 nucleotides are TGTGCCAGCAGTTCCGGGACAGTCCCCTACGAGCAGTACTTC.

The chain's CDR3 is CSAGGGPNPVNEQFF. CDR3 in DNA: TGCAGTGCCGGGGGGGGACCTAATCCGGTCAATGAGCAGTTCTTC. This chain connects TRBV20-1 to TRBJ2-1, with 8 bases identical to TRBD2. The germline gives CDR1 DFQATT, CDR2 SNEGSKA (reference sequence). The CDR3 length is 15 residues. With 6 bases clipped from V and 6 bases from J, the junction kept 13 bases outside the gene matches.

This clonotype has a count of ten or more. The chain recombines TRBV30 with TRBJ2-5, with D possibly TRBD2 on 6 matching bases. This CDR3 comprises 16 residues. The germline V gene encodes CDR1 GTSNPN and CDR2 SVGIG (reference sequence). V lost 3 bases to trimming and J lost 6 bases, with 23 bases between them. This CDR3 reads CAWSPTHGGGWKTQYF. The CDR3 DNA reads as TGTGCCTGGAGCCCTACCCATGGGGGAGGTTGGAAGACCCAGTACTTC.

The rearrangement joins TRBV6-2 or TRBV6-3 to TRBJ2-2; TRBD1 agrees at 8 bases. V dropped 5 bases and J dropped 2; count of bases not matched to a gene: 4. This CDR3 spans 15 amino acids. CDR1 and CDR2 (germline): MNHEY, SVGEGT. CDR3 amino acids: CASSQGQANTGELFF. The CDR3 DNA is TGTGCCAGCAGTCAGGGACAGGCCAACACCGGGGAGCTGTTTTTT.

This clonotype occurred many times. The V and J genes are TRBV7-2 and TRBJ2-7; TRBD2 aligns across 7 bases. The junction had 6 bases not matched to a gene; V was cut back by 5 bases and J by 2 bases. Looked up from germline, CDR1 is SGHTA and CDR2 is FQGNSA. The CDR3 consists of 14 residues. The chain's CDR3 is CASSIPSGAYEQYF. CDR3 nucleotides: TGTGCCAGCAGCATCCCTAGCGGAGCCTACGAGCAGTACTTC.

The V gene is TRBV20-1, the J gene TRBJ1-2, with D unclear. Between the trimmed V and J ends, which lost 2 bases and 5 bases, there was a span of 6 bases. CDR1 DFQATT and CDR2 SNEGSKA come from the germline V gene (reference sequence). This CDR3 is built from 11 residues. In nucleotides, the CDR3 is TGCAGTGCTAGACAGAAGTATGGCTACACCTTC. Its translation: CSARQKYGYTF.

Details on this clonotype: A far bigger clonotype differs at one base, so this is likely a read error. V is TRBV30 and J is TRBJ2-7, with a tentative D call TRBD1 (6 bases). V was cut by 3 bases and J by 7 bases, with 19 bases left in between. The germline V gene has CDR1 GTSNPN and CDR2 SVGIG (reference sequence). This CDR3 is built from 14 residues. The CDR3 reads CAWRAGLPRGEQYF. Written as DNA, the CDR3 is TGTGCCTGGAGGGCCGGGCTCCCCAGGGGTGAGCAGTACTTC.

This clonotype was recorded at least ten times. This sequence joins TRBV7-8 and TRBJ1-1; D is possibly TRBD1 (6 bases). This CDR3 comprises 15 residues. Germline CDR1 SGHVS, CDR2 FQNEAQ. Trimming left V 3 bases short and J 4 bases short, with 15 bases between. CDR3 region: CASSFIGGGGTEAFF. The CDR3 region has the DNA TGTGCCAGCAGCTTTATAGGAGGAGGGGGCACTGAAGCTTTCTTT.

This clonotype came up many times. Here the CDR3 DNA reads TGTGCCACCTCGGGGACTAGCCGGAGGGGGGGCTCCTACAATGAGCAGTTCTTC. It yields the protein CATSGTSRRGGSYNEQFF. The rearrangement joins TRBV28 to TRBJ2-1; 9 nucleotides match TRBD2. Germline V gene data show CDR1 as MDHEN and CDR2 as SYDVKM. J lost 0 bases, V lost 10 bases, and 16 bases had no gene match. The CDR3 length is 18 residues.

This clonotype was found many times. The V gene is TRBV7-9, the J gene TRBJ2-1; D call uncertain. The CDR3 sequence is 13 residues long. The V and J ends lost 1 base and 8 bases respectively, with 9 bases between them. Per germline, CDR1 SEHNR and CDR2 FQNEAQ (reference sequence). This CDR3 reads CASSLDPNHEQFF. The DNA of the CDR3 is TGTGCCAGCAGCTTAGACCCCAACCATGAGCAGTTCTTC.